This T cell receptor beta chain is from a study of blood T cells in healthy people across ages. PCR was performed a second time for roughly 7 to 12 cycles using a sample-barcoded 5' primer and a J-beta primer mix. TCRdb independently ran MiXCR on the 5' RACE reads; one entry per CDR3 protein. The sample has hundreds of thousands of distinct CDR3 sequences, about 62% seen once. Trimming cost V 8 bases and J 1 base, with 9 bases left between them. The CDR3 has 13 residues. Germline CDR1 reads SGHTA; CDR2 reads FQGNSA. The TCR comes from a man between 25 and 39 years old in good health. Sequencing was done on a sample of blood. The chain joins TRBV7-2 to TRBJ2-1; no clear D. CDR3 coding DNA: TGTGCCAGCGTCGGGTTTTCCTACAATGAGCAGTTCTTC. It is translated as CASVGFSYNEQFF. The entire variable domain, with the rest obtained from reference TRBV7-2 and TRBJ2-1, is as follows: GAGVSQSPSNKVTEKGKDVELRCDPISGHTALYWYRQSLGQGLEFLIYFQGNSAPDKSGLPSDRFSAERTGGSVSTLTIQRTQQEDSAVYLCASVGFSYNEQFFGPGTRLTVL.